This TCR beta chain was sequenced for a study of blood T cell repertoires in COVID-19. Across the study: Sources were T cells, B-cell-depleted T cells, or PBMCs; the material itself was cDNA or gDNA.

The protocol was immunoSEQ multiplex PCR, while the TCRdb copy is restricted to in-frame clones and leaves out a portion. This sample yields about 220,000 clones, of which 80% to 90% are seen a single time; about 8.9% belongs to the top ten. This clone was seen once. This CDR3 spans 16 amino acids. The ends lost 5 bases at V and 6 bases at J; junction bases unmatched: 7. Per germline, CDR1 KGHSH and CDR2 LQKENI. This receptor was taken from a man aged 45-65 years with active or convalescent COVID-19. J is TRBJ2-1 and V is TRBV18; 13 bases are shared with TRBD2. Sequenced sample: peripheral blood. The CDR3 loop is CASSTTSGGPGNEQFF. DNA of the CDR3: TGTGCCAGCTCAACGACTAGCGGGGGGCCGGGCAATGAGCAGTTCTTC.